The clone carrying this T cell receptor (beta chain) was counted ten times or more. Its antigen is unidentified. V gave up 0 bases and J gave up 6 bases, with 12 bases separating them. CDR1 SGHVS and CDR2 FNYEAQ come from the germline V gene. The CDR3 runs to 16 residues. Each CDR3 protein gets one entry after TCRdb re-called the reads with MiXCR. This table has around 770,000 distinct CDR3 sequences, roughly 29% appearing once. The sample belongs to a study of T cell repertoires in cytomegalovirus infection. Whole-study context: The study used recently identified HLA-C-restricted and well-studied HLA-B-restricted CMV epitopes. Indicated by public TCR beta signatures were CMV infection and matching HLA type.

Study-wide findings and caveats: Summed frequency of shared TCR beta families picked out CMV carriers who also had the relevant HLA.

The clonotype originates from a human donor in good health (CMV status not recorded). Some clones in this sample may be carry-over from other donors' samples. This rearrangement joins TRBV7-6 to TRBJ1-6; D is unresolved. Here the sequenced sample was cultured CD8+ T cells from PBMCs, taken from culture after CMV antigen stimulation. CDR3 protein: CASSLAQRAGNSPLHF. The CDR3 DNA sequence: TGTGCCAGCAGCTTAGCGCAGCGGGCGGGTAATTCACCCCTCCACTTT.